This is a list of T cell receptor beta chains from one sample in a study of T-cell memory formation after mild COVID-19. From the 5' RACE reads, TCRdb called clonotypes with MiXCR, one entry per CDR3 protein. The sample shows more than 300,000 distinct CDR3 sequences, 20% to 25% of them seen only once. Sequenced input: PBMCs or a T cell subset sorted from them (not recorded which). The receptors shown here come from a man aged 18 to 29 who had mild COVID-19 (a few samples of this study predate the infection). Cell type and time point are not known. Both conserved end residues are trimmed from each CDR3. Fields, in order: CDR3 length, J gene, V gene, clone size, D gene, CDR3 protein. The D gene is left open where the match is weak. The size of a clone is reported for some rows only, either as once, few or many, or as a class for expanded clones.

CDR3 length: 11; J gene: TRBJ2-1; V gene: TRBV7-6; clone size: many; D gene: NA; CDR3 protein: ASSSLDGDEQF
CDR3 length: 12; J gene: TRBJ2-1; V gene: TRBV2; clone size: few; D gene: NA; CDR3 protein: ASSVLGGANEQF
CDR3 length: 13; J gene: TRBJ2-5; V gene: TRBV15; clone size: few; D gene: NA; CDR3 protein: ATSRVVRGIETQY
CDR3 length: 9; J gene: TRBJ2-5; V gene: TRBV6-2/TRBV6-3; clone size: NA; D gene: NA; CDR3 protein: ASCGGATQY
CDR3 length: 11; J gene: TRBJ1-5; V gene: TRBV19; clone size: NA; D gene: NA; CDR3 protein: ASRAGGNQPQH
CDR3 length: 11; J gene: TRBJ2-7; V gene: TRBV7-9; clone size: many; D gene: TRBD2; CDR3 protein: ASSLGGGYEQY
CDR3 length: 15; J gene: TRBJ1-6; V gene: TRBV11-2; clone size: NA; D gene: NA; CDR3 protein: ASSLFGVGFSNSPLH
CDR3 length: 13; J gene: TRBJ2-7; V gene: TRBV5-1; clone size: NA; D gene: TRBD1; CDR3 protein: ASSAAGTGENEQY
CDR3 length: 11; J gene: TRBJ1-2; V gene: TRBV20-1; clone size: many; D gene: TRBD1; CDR3 protein: SATLETGDGYT
CDR3 length: 13; J gene: TRBJ2-5; V gene: TRBV10-3; clone size: NA; D gene: NA; CDR3 protein: AIRNGGQYQETQY
CDR3 length: 9; J gene: TRBJ2-3; V gene: TRBV10-1; clone size: few; D gene: NA; CDR3 protein: ASSERITQY
CDR3 length: 12; J gene: TRBJ1-1; V gene: TRBV20-1; clone size: NA; D gene: TRBD1; CDR3 protein: SARVQGGSTEAF
CDR3 length: 10; J gene: TRBJ2-3; V gene: TRBV5-1; clone size: once; D gene: NA; CDR3 protein: ASSMSEDTQY
CDR3 length: 12; J gene: TRBJ2-3; V gene: TRBV5-4; clone size: NA; D gene: NA; CDR3 protein: AILDGGRADTQY
CDR3 length: 11; J gene: TRBJ2-3; V gene: TRBV20-1; clone size: NA; D gene: NA; CDR3 protein: SAPGASTDTQY
CDR3 length: 11; J gene: TRBJ2-1; V gene: TRBV10-3; clone size: few; D gene: TRBD1; CDR3 protein: AISSGQYNEQF
CDR3 length: 13; J gene: TRBJ2-1; V gene: TRBV6-5; clone size: few; D gene: TRBD1; CDR3 protein: ASSYSRDSYNEQF
CDR3 length: 11; J gene: TRBJ1-1; V gene: TRBV7-6; clone size: NA; D gene: TRBD1; CDR3 protein: ASSSRQGAEAF
CDR3 length: 11; J gene: TRBJ2-3; V gene: TRBV27; clone size: NA; D gene: NA; CDR3 protein: ASRLSGTDTQY
CDR3 length: 14; J gene: TRBJ2-3; V gene: TRBV9; clone size: few; D gene: TRBD2; CDR3 protein: ASSVGWRGATDTQY
CDR3 length: 15; J gene: TRBJ2-3; V gene: TRBV7-9; clone size: NA; D gene: NA; CDR3 protein: ASSLDVRAIGTDTQY
CDR3 length: 7; J gene: TRBJ1-6; V gene: TRBV29-1; clone size: NA; D gene: NA; CDR3 protein: SVDSPLH
CDR3 length: 15; J gene: TRBJ2-7; V gene: TRBV10-3; clone size: few; D gene: TRBD1; CDR3 protein: AISDHVSGQGVHEQY
CDR3 length: 13; J gene: TRBJ2-1; V gene: TRBV20-1; clone size: NA; D gene: NA; CDR3 protein: SARPPRQERDEQF
CDR3 length: 16; J gene: TRBJ1-1; V gene: TRBV4-1; clone size: few; D gene: TRBD1; CDR3 protein: ASSQDATGGDLYTEAF
CDR3 length: 15; J gene: TRBJ2-3; V gene: TRBV4-3; clone size: NA; D gene: NA; CDR3 protein: ASSQDPAGDDTDTQY
CDR3 length: 11; J gene: TRBJ1-2; V gene: TRBV29-1; clone size: NA; D gene: NA; CDR3 protein: SVWKALPYGYT
CDR3 length: 15; J gene: TRBJ2-3; V gene: TRBV19; clone size: NA; D gene: TRBD2; CDR3 protein: ASTPTGLAVFTDTQY
CDR3 length: 12; J gene: TRBJ1-1; V gene: TRBV20-1; clone size: few; D gene: NA; CDR3 protein: SADRRTLGSEAF
CDR3 length: 11; J gene: TRBJ1-5; V gene: TRBV2; clone size: NA; D gene: NA; CDR3 protein: ASSDEYNQPQH
CDR3 length: 14; J gene: TRBJ2-1; V gene: TRBV6-5; clone size: NA; D gene: NA; CDR3 protein: ASSYGLAGGGDEQF
CDR3 length: 13; J gene: TRBJ1-2; V gene: TRBV5-1; clone size: NA; D gene: NA; CDR3 protein: ASSLLAGTNYGYT
CDR3 length: 11; J gene: TRBJ2-5; V gene: TRBV7-8; clone size: NA; D gene: NA; CDR3 protein: ASSLSPGETQY
CDR3 length: 16; J gene: TRBJ2-3; V gene: TRBV11-2; clone size: NA; D gene: NA; CDR3 protein: ASSQGPSGRKRPDTQY
CDR3 length: 13; J gene: TRBJ2-5; V gene: TRBV7-2; clone size: few; D gene: TRBD1; CDR3 protein: ASSGGQGAKETQY
CDR3 length: 14; J gene: TRBJ2-5; V gene: TRBV6-1; clone size: NA; D gene: NA; CDR3 protein: ASSPLVGGLEETQY
CDR3 length: 12; J gene: TRBJ1-1; V gene: TRBV11-1; clone size: NA; D gene: NA; CDR3 protein: ASSFRAGDSEAF
CDR3 length: 14; J gene: TRBJ2-3; V gene: TRBV20-1; clone size: NA; D gene: TRBD2; CDR3 protein: SARDGPLAGPDTQY
CDR3 length: 14; J gene: TRBJ1-3; V gene: TRBV7-9; clone size: NA; D gene: TRBD1; CDR3 protein: ASSFQGGRSGNTIY
CDR3 length: 14; J gene: TRBJ1-5; V gene: TRBV2; clone size: many; D gene: NA; CDR3 protein: ASSEWVTLSNQPQH
CDR3 length: 15; J gene: TRBJ2-5; V gene: TRBV6-5; clone size: once; D gene: TRBD2; CDR3 protein: ASSPLAGAKYQETQY
CDR3 length: 13; J gene: TRBJ2-2; V gene: TRBV24-1; clone size: NA; D gene: NA; CDR3 protein: ATSDFDRSTGELF
CDR3 length: 15; J gene: TRBJ2-2; V gene: TRBV4-2; clone size: NA; D gene: TRBD2; CDR3 protein: ASSQEASGGATGELF
CDR3 length: 13; J gene: TRBJ1-2; V gene: TRBV30; clone size: NA; D gene: NA; CDR3 protein: AWSSPSPRGRGYT
CDR3 length: 13; J gene: TRBJ2-3; V gene: TRBV11-2; clone size: few; D gene: NA; CDR3 protein: ASSLTQRSTDTQY